The source of this T cell receptor beta chain is a study of vaccination and CD4 T cells after COVID-19. An Oncomine TCR Beta short-read assay was used to sequence the DNA from cultured CD4+ T cells. From the PCR reads, TCRdb called clonotypes with MiXCR, one entry per CDR3 protein. Of roughly 15,000 distinct CDR3 sequences listed, about half are singletons. Between the trimmed V and J ends, which lost 8 bases and 0 bases, there was a span of 17 bases. Germline lookup yields CDR1 MDHEN and CDR2 SYDVKM. The CDR3 has 15 residues. Treatment of the sample: approximately 11-day PBMC culture with coronavirus spike peptide pools or control peptides (ViraFEST assay). This clonotype was picked up one time. The antigen is not known.

Input material: CD4+ T cells from blood, cultured in vitro. V is TRBV28 and J is TRBJ2-7; D gene unclear. The source is a human donor who had recovered from COVID-19. The CDR3 region is CASLPRVRISYEQYF. In nucleotides, the CDR3 is TGTGCCAGCCTTCCCCGAGTGCGGATCTCCTACGAGCAGTACTTC.